Each of the 26 T cell receptor beta chains below was sequenced from the same sample in a study of blood T cell repertoires in COVID-19. Only in-frame clones appear in the TCRdb table, and some are missing; sequencing was by immunoSEQ multiplex PCR. The repertoire has 95,000 to 120,000 clones, 71% of them found once; the top ten carry about 1.8%. Sequencing input: peripheral blood. These receptor sequences come from a woman in her thirties or forties with acute or convalescent COVID-19.

The chain recombines TRBV5-1 with TRBJ1-1; possibly TRBD1 for D (5 bases). Germline-derived CDR1 and CDR2 are SGHRS and YFSETQ. The V and J ends lost 0 bases and 6 bases respectively, with 18 bases between them. The CDR3 sequence is 16 residues long. The CDR3 DNA reads TGCGCCAGCAGCTTGGGTGGAGGAGGGGAGGGTGCTGAAGCTTTCTTT. Translation: CASSLGGGGEGAEAFF.

V usage is TRBV7-2 and J usage is TRBJ1-1; D is perhaps TRBD1 (5 bases). This CDR3 spans 14 amino acids. Germline V lookup: CDR1 SGHTA, CDR2 FQGNSA. The germline V and J ends were trimmed by 1 base and 6 bases, with 12 bases remaining between them. This chain's CDR3 is CASSLGRANAEAFF. CDR3 DNA: TGTGCCAGCAGCTTAGGCAGGGCCAACGCTGAAGCTTTCTTT.

This chain uses TRBV5-3 with TRBJ2-1; D may be TRBD2 (6 bases). TRBV5-3 is designated an ORF whose function remains uncertain. The CDR3 consists of 12 residues. V was clipped by 8 bases and J by 11 bases, with 17 bases between them. CDR3 sequence (DNA): TGTGCCAGGGACGGTGGCGGGGCTAAGCAGTTCTTC. Translating gives CARDGGGAKQFF.

V is TRBV10-3 and J is TRBJ2-3; D is unresolved. The germline CDR1 and CDR2 sequences are ENHRY and SYGVKD. The CDR3 sequence is 14 residues long. V lost 4 bases, J lost 3 bases, and 11 bases lay in between. The CDR3 sequence is CAISASIGTDTQYF. DNA of the CDR3: TGTGCCATCAGTGCCTCCATCGGGACAGATACGCAGTATTTT.

V and J are TRBV10-2 and TRBJ1-4, with 7 bases identical to TRBD1. CDR1 is WSHSY, CDR2 SAAADI, per germline. J lost 3 bases, V lost 4 bases, and 2 bases had no gene match. This CDR3 contains 14 residues. The CDR3 sequence is CASSGQGANEKLFF. In DNA, the CDR3 is TGCGCCAGCAGTGGACAGGGTGCTAATGAAAAACTGTTTTTT.

This clone was recorded a few times. The genes are TRBV3-1 (or the pseudogene TRBV3-2) and TRBJ1-1, with no clear D. Germline V gene lookup returns CDR1 LGHDT and CDR2 YNNKEL (reference sequence). Trimming shortened V by 1 base and J by 5 bases, and 8 bases separated the two germline ends. This CDR3 has 13 residues. In nucleotides, the CDR3 is TGTGCCAGCAGCCAAGTTGGGCAGACTGAAGCTTTCTTT. This encodes CASSQVGQTEAFF.

The V gene is TRBV7-9, the J gene TRBJ2-1; the match to TRBD1 covers 7 bases. With 5 bases clipped from V and 9 bases from J, the junction kept 16 bases outside the gene matches. The CDR3 runs 16 residues. Germline V gives CDR1 SEHNR, CDR2 FQNEAQ (reference sequence). The CDR3 nucleotides are TGTGCCAGCAGCGACAATGGGGACAGTGCCTTCGGTGAGCAGTTCTTC. Amino acids: CASSDNGDSAFGEQFF.

This chain uses TRBV2 with TRBJ1-5; 9 nucleotides agree with TRBD1. V dropped 5 bases and J dropped 4; count of bases not matched to a gene: 21. This CDR3 has 20 amino acids. From germline, CDR1 is SNHLY and CDR2 FYNNEI. CDR3 nucleotide sequence: TGTGCCAGCAGTCTAACCTCCGGGACAGGGAGTCCCACGAGAAATCAGCCCCAGCATTTT. This codes for CASSLTSGTGSPTRNQPQHF.

This chain connects TRBV18 to TRBJ2-7; D gene uncertain. There are 13 residues in the CDR3. The ends were cut back, 3 bases at V and 0 bases at J, with 6 bases in the middle. Germline V lookup: CDR1 KGHSH, CDR2 LQKENI. The CDR3 DNA is TGTGCCAGCTCACCTATTAGCTCCTACGAGCAGTACTTC. It is translated as CASSPISSYEQYF. Full variable domain (missing parts from reference TRBV18 and TRBJ2-7): NAGVMQNPRHLVRRRGQEARLRCSPMKGHSHVYWYRQLPEEGLKFMVYLQKENIIDESGMPKERFSAEFPKEGPSILRIQQVVRGDSAAYFCASSPISSYEQYFGPGTRLTVT.

The V gene is TRBV19, the J gene TRBJ2-2; 10 nucleotides line up with TRBD2. V gave up 4 bases and J gave up 3 bases; unmatched junction bases: 11. The CDR3 is 18 residues long. The V gene's germline CDR1 is LNHDA and CDR2 SQIVND (reference sequence). The CDR3 here is CASSSLKGTSADTGELFF. CDR3 bases: TGTGCCAGTAGTAGCCTCAAGGGGACTAGCGCGGACACCGGGGAGCTGTTTTTT.

The chain links TRBV5-1 to TRBJ1-6, with TRBD1 identical over 9 bases. This CDR3 is 16 amino acids long. CDR1 and CDR2 (germline): SGHRS, YFSETQ. The V segment lost 3 bases and the J segment 8 bases; nucleotides outside the gene matches: 9. DNA for the CDR3: TGCGCCAGCAGCTGGACCCAACAGGGGGCAGATTCACCCCTCCACTTT. Its protein is CASSWTQQGADSPLHF.

V is TRBV9 and J is TRBJ1-3; TRBD1 matches 7 bases. The end of the DNA is better explained by TRBJ2-2, so the J call may be wrong. The CDR3 has 15 amino acids. CDR1 is SGDLS, CDR2 YYNGEE, per germline. The CDR3 spells CASSIKQGFTGELFF. CDR3 nucleotide sequence: TGTGCCAGCAGCATAAAACAGGGGTTCACCGGGGAGCTGTTTTTT.

The chain joins TRBV12-3 or TRBV12-4 to TRBJ1-2, with D unresolved. The germline V and J ends were trimmed by 9 bases and 0 bases, with 11 bases remaining between them. CDR3 length: 13 amino acids. CDR3: CASSDLANYGYTF. CDR3 DNA: TGTGCCAGTTCCGATTTAGCTAACTATGGCTACACCTTC.

The rearrangement links TRBV28 to TRBJ1-1; 8 bases fit TRBD1. Germline CDR1 MDHEN, CDR2 SYDVKM. The V and J ends lost 6 bases and 1 base, in that order; junction bases with no gene match: 7. The CDR3 has 15 amino acids. CDR3 loop: CASRHQTGANTEAFF. The CDR3 coding sequence is TGTGCCAGCAGACATCAGACAGGGGCGAACACTGAAGCTTTCTTT.

The chain employs TRBV7-3 and TRBJ2-1; possible D gene TRBD1, 6 bases. Germline CDR1 reads SGHTA; CDR2 reads FQGTGA. The CDR3 is made up of 15 amino acids. V shed 4 bases and J shed 4 bases, with 14 bases lying between them. The CDR3 region has the DNA TGTGCCAGCAGCTCGTCCGGGACAAATTACAATGAGCAGTTCTTC. It codes for CASSSSGTNYNEQFF.

This chain joins TRBV5-1 and TRBJ1-4; no definite D call. The CDR3 covers 13 residues. CDR1 is SGHRS, CDR2 YFSETQ, per germline. Trimming left V 2 bases short and J 5 bases short, with 7 bases between. The CDR3 is CASSFDGNEKLFF. The DNA for the CDR3 is TGCGCCAGCAGCTTTGACGGGAATGAAAAACTGTTTTTT.

The chain uses TRBV7-9 and TRBJ1-2; 7 bases are a match to TRBD1. The CDR3 has 15 residues. Germline CDR1 is SEHNR and CDR2 is FQNEAQ (reference sequence). After removal of 1 base from V and 4 bases from J, the junction contained 6 bases not matched to a gene. The DNA of the CDR3 is TGTGCCAGCAGCTTAGAATTGGGACAGTTCTATGGCTACACCTTC. Amino acids: CASSLELGQFYGYTF.

This clone was detected once. The chain combines TRBV6-2 or TRBV6-3 with TRBJ1-5; TRBD1 aligns across 9 bases. The CDR3 extends over 16 amino acids. Per germline, CDR1 MNHEY and CDR2 SVGEGT. The J segment lost 6 bases and the V segment lost 0 bases, leaving 6 bases of the junction unmatched. The DNA of the CDR3 is TGTGCCAGCAGTTACTCACAGGGGGCAAAAGCTCAGCCCCAGCATTTT. Translation: CASSYSQGAKAQPQHF.

The rearrangement joins TRBV5-1 to TRBJ2-1; TRBD2 aligns across 9 bases. The ends lost 3 bases at V and 8 bases at J; junction bases unmatched: 12. Germline V CDR1 and CDR2: SGHRS, YFSETQ. The length of the CDR3 is 16 residues. CDR3 DNA sequence: TGCGCCAGCAGCTCCTGGGGCGGGGGGGCCGGCGATGAGCAGTTCTTC. It specifies CASSSWGGGAGDEQFF.

V and J are TRBV28 and TRBJ1-2, with 7 bases that match TRBD1. From germline, CDR1 is MDHEN and CDR2 SYDVKM. The CDR3 is 13 residues long. Trimming cost V 6 bases and J 4 bases; bases outside gene matches: 5. The CDR3 DNA sequence: TGTGCCAGCAGAACCGGGACAGTCTATGGCTACACCTTC. Its translation: CASRTGTVYGYTF.

V and J are TRBV2 and TRBJ1-2; D is uncertain. V gave up 6 bases and J gave up 4 bases, with 12 bases separating them. The germline CDR1 and CDR2 sequences are SNHLY and FYNNEI. This CDR3 contains 13 residues. CDR3 DNA sequence: TGTGCCAGCAGACCCCTGTCCAGCTATGGCTACACCTTC. This sequence encodes CASRPLSSYGYTF.

This chain connects TRBV24-1 to TRBJ2-5, with a tentative D call TRBD1 (6 bases). The CDR3 extends over 14 amino acids. The V gene's germline CDR1 is KGHDR and CDR2 SFDVKD. Trimming stripped 4 bases from V and 5 bases from J, with 13 bases between. The CDR3 nucleotides are TGTGCCACCAGTGACTTAGGGGGTGGGGAGACCCAGTACTTC. This sequence encodes CATSDLGGGETQYF.

The table lists this clone with a few counts. The gene calls are TRBV11-2 and TRBJ2-4; tentative D call: TRBD2 (6 bases). The length of the CDR3 is 15 residues. Germline CDR1 is SGHAT and CDR2 is FQNNGV. The V end lost 5 bases, the J end lost 3 bases, and 14 bases lay between the germline ends. The CDR3 is CASSVNGLNKNIQYF. CDR3 coding DNA: TGTGCCAGCAGCGTGAACGGACTAAACAAAAACATTCAGTACTTC.

The chain uses TRBV29-1 and TRBJ2-6; a possible D gene is TRBD1 (6 bases). This CDR3 region has 15 residues. V was clipped by 5 bases and J by 0 bases, with 11 bases between them. Germline V lookup: CDR1 SQVTM, CDR2 ANQGSEA. CDR3 sequence reads: CSVTGIGSGANVLTF. The CDR3 DNA reads TGCAGCGTTACAGGGATTGGCTCTGGGGCCAACGTCCTGACTTTC.

V and J are TRBV27 and TRBJ2-6, with D perhaps TRBD2 (6 bases). The V gene lost 5 bases and the J gene lost 0 bases, with 17 bases spanning the gap. This CDR3 is built from 18 residues. Germline V CDR1 and CDR2: MNHEY, SMNVEV (reference sequence). Written as DNA, the CDR3 is TGTGCCAGCAGTCCGGGGGTGGGGGAGTTCTCTGGGGCCAACGTCCTGACTTTC. Its translation: CASSPGVGEFSGANVLTF.

This clone occurred once. The chain has TRBV4-1 and TRBJ2-3; TRBD1 is a possible D gene (5 bases). Germline-derived CDR1 and CDR2 are MGHRA and YSYEKL. V lost 2 bases to trimming and J lost 1 base, with 19 bases between them. This CDR3 has 18 amino acids. The chain's CDR3 is CASSQQIPLARGTDTQYF. The CDR3 bases are TGCGCCAGCAGCCAACAAATTCCACTGGCCAGGGGCACAGATACGCAGTATTTT.